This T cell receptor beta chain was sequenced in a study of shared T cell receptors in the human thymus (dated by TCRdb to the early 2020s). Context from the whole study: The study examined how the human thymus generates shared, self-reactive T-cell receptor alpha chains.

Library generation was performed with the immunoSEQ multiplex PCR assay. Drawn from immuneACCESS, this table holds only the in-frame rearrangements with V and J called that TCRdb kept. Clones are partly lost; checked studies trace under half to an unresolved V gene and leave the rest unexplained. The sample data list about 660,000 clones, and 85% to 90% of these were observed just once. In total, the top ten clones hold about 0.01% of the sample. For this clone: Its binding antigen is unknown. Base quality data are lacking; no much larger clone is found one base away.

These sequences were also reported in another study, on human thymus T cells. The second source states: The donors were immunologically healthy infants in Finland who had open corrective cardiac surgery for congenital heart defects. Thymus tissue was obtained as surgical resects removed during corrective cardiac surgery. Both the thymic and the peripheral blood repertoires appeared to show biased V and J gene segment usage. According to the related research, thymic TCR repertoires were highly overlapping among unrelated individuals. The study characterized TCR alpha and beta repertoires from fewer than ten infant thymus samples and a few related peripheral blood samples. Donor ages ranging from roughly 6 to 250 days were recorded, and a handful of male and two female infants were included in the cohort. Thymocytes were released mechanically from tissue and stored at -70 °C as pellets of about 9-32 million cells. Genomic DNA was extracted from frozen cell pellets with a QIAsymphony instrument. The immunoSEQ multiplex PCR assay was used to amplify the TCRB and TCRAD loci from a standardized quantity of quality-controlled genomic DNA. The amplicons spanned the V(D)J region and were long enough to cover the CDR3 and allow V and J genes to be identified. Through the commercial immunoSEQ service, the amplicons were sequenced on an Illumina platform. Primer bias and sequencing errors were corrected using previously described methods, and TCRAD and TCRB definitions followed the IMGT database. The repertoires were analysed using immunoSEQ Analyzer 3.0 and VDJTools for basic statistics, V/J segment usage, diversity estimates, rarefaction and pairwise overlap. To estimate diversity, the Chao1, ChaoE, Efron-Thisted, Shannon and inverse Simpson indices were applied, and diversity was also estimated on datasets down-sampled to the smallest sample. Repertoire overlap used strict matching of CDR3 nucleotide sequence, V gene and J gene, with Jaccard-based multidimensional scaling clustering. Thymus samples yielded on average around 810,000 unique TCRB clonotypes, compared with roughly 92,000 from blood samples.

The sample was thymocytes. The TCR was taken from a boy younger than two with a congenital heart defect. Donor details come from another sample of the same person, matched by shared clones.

The base sequence is TGTGCCAGCTCCCGAGGGGTGGGGGGTGCCTACGAGCAGTACTTC. It codes for CASSRGVGGAYEQYF. The chain joins TRBV18 to TRBJ2-7; TRBD2 is possibly the D segment (6 matching bases). The germline V gene yields KGHSH for CDR1 and LQKENI for CDR2. V lost 6 bases and J lost 2 bases; the stretch between them is 17 bases long. There are 15 amino acids in the CDR3, from cysteine to phenylalanine inclusive. Here the CDR3 DNA is all that survives: 45 bases in frame from base 1.